A selection of T cell receptor beta chains follows, all from one sample in a study of long-term antiretroviral therapy in people with HIV. Profiled with immunoSEQ multiplex PCR; TCRdb holds only in-frame clones, not every one. The repertoire has 25,000 to 35,000 clones, approximately 90% of them found once; the top ten carry roughly 4.3%. The input for sequencing was unsorted PBMCs, taken 5.2 years after starting antiretroviral therapy. The source is a woman in her 40s with HIV. The CDR3 runs from the conserved cysteine through the conserved F or W.

j_call v_call cdr3_aa
TRBJ2-5 TRBV11-2 CASSQLRDSSGAGTQYF
- TRBV5-6 CASSLFGGGYEQYF
TRBJ2-2 TRBV10-3 CATNLGQGLAGELFF
TRBJ1-2 TRBV7-2 CASSSQTSYGYTF
TRBJ1-5 TRBV7-2 CASSLDRGQQPQHF
TRBJ2-1 TRBV6-6 CASTRDGEQFF
TRBJ1-2 TRBV10-3 CAISDSSVFSGNGYTF
TRBJ2-3 TRBV19 CASLGDTQYF
TRBJ1-4 TRBV5-6 CASSWGGLHEKLFF
TRBJ2-7 TRBV4-1 CASSQEDSTGEQYF
TRBJ1-2 TRBV2 CASSPSVGYTF
TRBJ1-2 TRBV13 CASNVRDFTNGYTF
TRBJ1-5 TRBV2 CASGDHSNQPQHF
TRBJ1-2 TRBV6-5 CASMRAGGYHYGYTF
TRBJ2-7 TRBV6-5 CASGQGRGHEQYF
TRBJ1-2 TRBV7-9 CASSLSRADGYTF
TRBJ2-3 TRBV5-4 CASSPGTSLYF
TRBJ1-2 TRBV5-1 CASSFSSQGGDYGYTF
TRBJ2-7 TRBV6-5 CASSLQSGGGYEQYF
TRBJ2-3 TRBV6-5 CASGRDSYTDTQYF
TRBJ1-1 TRBV29-1 CSVGLTGNMNTEAFF
TRBJ1-5 TRBV9 CASSVNSGAPQHF
TRBJ1-1 TRBV13 CASSLLTWDKSTEAFF
TRBJ2-1 TRBV7-9 CASSSYRSHSYNEQFF
TRBJ2-7 TRBV7-8 CASTAYRIGTGVTYEQYF
TRBJ1-2 TRBV29-1 CSVGVQGSYGYTF
TRBJ1-3 TRBV14 CASSQVGRSSGNTIYF
TRBJ2-7 TRBV7-9 CASSLVAGDSEQYF
TRBJ2-7 TRBV2 CASRRDRDYEQYF
TRBJ2-1 TRBV5-8 CASSLSRAVDSYNEQFF
TRBJ2-5 TRBV11-2 CASSSGTQYF
TRBJ2-7 TRBV7-9 CASSPPGTRNYEQYF
TRBJ2-1 TRBV2 CALQAGTGSYNEQFF
TRBJ2-1 TRBV2 CASSGGEISSYNEQFF
TRBJ1-2 TRBV27 CATRTGNYGYTF
TRBJ1-2 TRBV11-2 CASSVTGSSNYGYTF
TRBJ1-1 TRBV27 CASSLAMWGEAFF
TRBJ1-6 TRBV6-5 CASSYVRGVPPLHF
TRBJ1-2 TRBV5-1 CASSLDGQGYGYTF
TRBJ2-7 TRBV5-6 CASRPQARSWQYF
TRBJ1-2 TRBV29-1 CSVGPGQGDYGYTF
TRBJ2-7 TRBV5-1 CASSLAGRGYEQYF
TRBJ2-3 TRBV7-9 CASSLAVLPTDTQYF
TRBJ2-7 TRBV6-6 CASRWRDTAYF
TRBJ1-4 TRBV7-9 CASSLGQLFGNEKLFF